Following are 5 T cell receptor beta chains from one sample sequenced in a study of a mutant IDH1 vaccine in newly diagnosed glioma. These receptors' targets are unknown. Time point meaning: week 11, during vaccination. The vaccine gave 300 ug of a 20-mer mutant IDH1 peptide subcutaneously per dose. Some clones are missing from TCRdb's copy, which holds only in-frame ones; the method was immunoSEQ multiplex PCR. The sample yields around 66,000 clones, about four fifths seen once. The sequences come from PBMCs, collected from a glioma patient whose treatment included an IDH1 peptide vaccine. The receptors here all came from a man aged 45-65 years with glioma.

Here the CDR3 reads CASSPGLVSTDTQYF. The CDR3 bases are TGTGCCAGCAGCCCCGGACTAGTTAGCACAGATACGCAGTATTTT. The chain carries TRBV11-3 and TRBJ2-3, with 7 bases that match TRBD2. Germline-derived CDR1 and CDR2 are SGHNT and YENEEA. The CDR3 spans 15 residues. Trimming removed 5 bases from V and 0 bases from J; junction bases left unmatched: 5. Using reference TRBV11-3 and TRBJ2-3 for the parts outside the CDR3, the full variable domain is EAGVVQSPRYKIIEKKQPVAFWCNPISGHNTLYWYLQNLGQGPELLIRYENEEAVDDSQLPKDRFSAERLKGVDSTLKIQPAELGDSAVYLCASSPGLVSTDTQYFGPGTRLTVL.

The rearrangement links TRBV6-5 to TRBJ1-2; 8 nucleotides line up with TRBD1. CDR1 and CDR2 (germline): MNHEY, SVGAGI. V dropped 2 bases and J dropped 7; count of bases not matched to a gene: 9. The CDR3 has 15 residues. CDR3 region: CASSYNRGNTRGYTF. The CDR3 DNA reads TGTGCCAGCAGTTACAACAGGGGGAATACTCGTGGCTACACCTTC.

The rearrangement uses TRBV15 and TRBJ2-7; possibly TRBD2 for D (6 bases). CDR3 size: 13 residues. Germline lookup yields CDR1 LNHNV and CDR2 YYDKDF (reference sequence). V was shortened by 2 bases and J by 3 bases, with 8 bases between the two germline ends. DNA for the CDR3: TGTGCCACCAGCAGACGGGAGAACTACGAGCAGTACTTC. Translation gives CATSRRENYEQYF.

This sequence joins TRBV19 and TRBJ1-5; D is uncertain. V was pared by 3 bases and J by 5 bases, with 5 bases between. The CDR3 contains 12 residues. Germline CDR1 LNHDA, CDR2 SQIVND (reference sequence). In DNA, the CDR3 is TGTGCCAGTAGTATGGCAGATCAGCCCCAGCATTTT. It translates to CASSMADQPQHF.

The rearrangement links TRBV7-9 to TRBJ2-1; the D gene could be TRBD1 or TRBD2 (5 bases each). Germline CDR1 reads SEHNR; CDR2 reads FQNEAQ (reference sequence). The CDR3 is 14 residues long. With 0 bases removed from V and 5 bases from J, the gap between germline ends came to 8 bases. For the CDR3, the DNA is TGTGCCAGCAGCTTAGCGGGACGGCACAATGAGCAGTTCTTC. Translating it yields CASSLAGRHNEQFF.